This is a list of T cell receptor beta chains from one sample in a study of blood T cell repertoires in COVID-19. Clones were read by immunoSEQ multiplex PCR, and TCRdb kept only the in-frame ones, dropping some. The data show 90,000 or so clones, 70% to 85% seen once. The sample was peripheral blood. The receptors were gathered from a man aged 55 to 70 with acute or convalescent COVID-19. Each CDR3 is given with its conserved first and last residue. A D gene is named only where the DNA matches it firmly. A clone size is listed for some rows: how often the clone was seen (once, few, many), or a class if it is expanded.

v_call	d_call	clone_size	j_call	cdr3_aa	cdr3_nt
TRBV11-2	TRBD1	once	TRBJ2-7	CASSFSTGTGVPYEQYF	TGTGCCAGCAGCTTTTCAACCGGGACAGGGGTTCCCTACGAGCAGTACTTC
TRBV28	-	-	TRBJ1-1	CASSDRTTNTEAFF	TGTGCCAGCAGCGACCGGACAACGAACACTGAAGCTTTCTTT
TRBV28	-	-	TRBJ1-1	CASTEEGMNTEAFF	TGTGCCAGCACCGAAGAGGGTATGAACACTGAAGCTTTCTTT
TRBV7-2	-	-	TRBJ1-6	CASSLGLGASPLHF	TGTGCCAGCAGCTTAGGTCTGGGCGCTTCACCCCTCCACTTT
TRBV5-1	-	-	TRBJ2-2	CASSLFRNTGELFF	TGCGCCAGCAGCTTGTTCAGGAACACCGGGGAGCTGTTTTTT
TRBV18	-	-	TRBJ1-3	CASSPPQGSGNTIYF	TGTGCCAGCTCACCACCACAGGGCTCTGGAAACACCATATATTTT
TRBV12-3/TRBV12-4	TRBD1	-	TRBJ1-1	CASRNLGTAEAFF	TGTGCCAGCAGAAACCTCGGGACAGCTGAAGCTTTCTTT
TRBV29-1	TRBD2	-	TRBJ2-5	CSVERTSEETQYF	TGCAGCGTTGAGAGGACTAGCGAGGAGACCCAGTACTTC
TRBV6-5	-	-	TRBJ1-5	CASSGGQPQHF	TGTGCCAGCAGCGGTGGTCAGCCCCAGCATTTT
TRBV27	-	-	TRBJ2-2	CASSFNRIIGELFF	TGTGCCAGCAGTTTCAACAGGATCATCGGGGAGCTGTTTTTT
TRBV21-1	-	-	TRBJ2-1	CASSQSIGEHEQFF	TGTGCCAGCAGCCAATCCATTGGAGAACATGAGCAGTTCTTC
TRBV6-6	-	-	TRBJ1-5	CASSYSANQPQHF	TGTGCCAGCAGTTACTCAGCGAATCAGCCCCAGCATTTT
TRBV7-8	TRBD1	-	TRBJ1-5	CASSPRGQGASNQPQHF	TGTGCCAGCAGCCCCCGGGGACAGGGGGCGAGCAATCAGCCCCAGCATTTT
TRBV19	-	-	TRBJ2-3	CASKVLGRGSTDTQYF	TGTGCCAGTAAGGTGTTGGGTCGGGGGAGCACAGATACGCAGTATTTT
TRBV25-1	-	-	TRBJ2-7	CASSEPGHTYEQYF	TGTGCCAGCAGTGAACCCGGACATACCTACGAGCAGTACTTC
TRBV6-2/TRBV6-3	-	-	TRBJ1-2	CASSREPDYGYTF	TGTGCCAGCAGCAGGGAGCCAGACTATGGCTACACCTTC
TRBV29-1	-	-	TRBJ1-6	CSVGSGYNSPLHF	TGCAGCGTTGGGTCAGGCTATAATTCACCCCTCCACTTT
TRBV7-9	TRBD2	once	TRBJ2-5	CASSLVAGGKETQYF	TGTGCCAGCAGCTTAGTAGCGGGGGGTAAAGAGACCCAGTACTTC
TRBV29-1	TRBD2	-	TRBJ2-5	CSAGGVAGSLWETQYF	TGCAGCGCCGGTGGGGTAGCGGGGTCGCTTTGGGAGACCCAGTACTTC
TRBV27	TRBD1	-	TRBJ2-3	CASSLSKTGNFGTDTQYF	TGTGCCAGCAGTTTATCGAAGACAGGGAATTTTGGGACAGATACGCAGTATTTT
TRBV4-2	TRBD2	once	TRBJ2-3	CASSRRTSGGNTDTQYF	TGTGCCAGCAGCCGAAGGACTAGCGGGGGTAACACAGATACGCAGTATTTT
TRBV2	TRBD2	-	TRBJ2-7	CASSVAGLPPGEQYF	TGTGCCAGCAGCGTGGCGGGACTACCTCCGGGGGAGCAGTACTTC
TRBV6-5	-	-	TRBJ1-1	CASRTGGTEAFF	TGTGCCAGTCGGACCGGGGGCACTGAAGCTTTCTTT
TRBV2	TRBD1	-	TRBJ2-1	CASSGQGVYNEQFF	TGTGCCAGCAGCGGACAGGGAGTATACAATGAGCAGTTCTTC
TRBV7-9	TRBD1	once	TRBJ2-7	CASSYRTGGLTHEQYF	TGTGCCAGCAGCTACAGGACAGGTGGCCTCACCCACGAGCAGTACTTC
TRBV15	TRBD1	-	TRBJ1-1	CATSRQRTGGKTEAFF	TGTGCCACCAGCAGACAACGGACAGGGGGAAAAACTGAAGCTTTCTTT
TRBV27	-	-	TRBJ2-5	CASPSFWPETQYF	TGTGCCAGCCCTAGTTTTTGGCCGGAGACCCAGTACTTC
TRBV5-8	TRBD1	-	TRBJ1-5	CASSRGTGAVVGNQPQHF	TGTGCCAGCAGCCGAGGGACAGGAGCTGTAGTTGGCAATCAGCCCCAGCATTTT
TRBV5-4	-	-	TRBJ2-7	CASSSPGQGGPYEQYF	TGTGCCAGCAGCTCGCCAGGACAGGGAGGGCCCTACGAGCAGTACTTC
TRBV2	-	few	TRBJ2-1	CASSETGSFGEQFF	TGTGCCAGCAGTGAGACTGGTAGTTTCGGGGAGCAGTTCTTC